This T cell receptor beta chain was recorded in a study of EBV T-cell therapy then PD-1 blockade in nasopharyngeal carcinoma. The method was immunoSEQ multiplex PCR; TCRdb's version includes in-frame clones alone and lacks a portion of them. The profile covers about 20,000 clones, with 80% to 90% appearing a single time and 30% to 35% taken by the ten largest. This CDR3 is 15 amino acids long. Germline V gene sequence: CDR1 MRHNA, CDR2 SNTAGT. V dropped 4 bases and J dropped 0 bases, with 11 bases sitting between them. Time point in this sample: 266 days after commencement of treatment, after nivolumab therapy. Regarding treatment: AdE1-LMPpoly-expanded autologous EBV-specific T-cell therapy followed by anti-PD-1 nivolumab. This clone showed up just a few times. Antigen: not known.

The TCR comes from a man aged 35 to 55 with nasopharyngeal carcinoma. The sample in question was CD8+ T cells from blood, obtained at roughly day 270 from a patient whose treatment included autologous EBV-specific T cells and nivolumab. The chain combines TRBV6-4 with TRBJ2-3; TRBD2 might be the D (6 bases). The CDR3 DNA reads as TGTGCCAGCAGTGCCGTCGCGGGGAGCACAGATACGCAGTATTTT. This translates into CASSAVAGSTDTQYF.